Reported below is one T cell receptor (beta chain). Its antigen is not identified. This sample is part of a study of CD8+ T cells in alopecia areata. CDR3 length: 14 residues. Germline V gene lookup returns CDR1 SGHVS and CDR2 FQNEAQ. Trimming took 2 bases from V and 4 from J, leaving 10 bases between them. RNA extraction and reverse transcription yielded cDNA as sequencing template. Clones were sequenced by immunoSEQ multiplex PCR, and TCRdb holds only the in-frame ones, with some missing. Of under 130,000 clones in the sample, about nine tenths were seen once. Overall study findings and caveats: Lesional tissue from the scalp (especially in alopecia totalis/universalis) showed higher clonality than normal scalp. Resident alphabeta T-cell populations of normal skin are likewise subject to sequencing in scalp samples. Although TCR sharing was seen in mice, sharing across patients was less clear, possibly for HLA-related reasons.

Treatment in this sample: oral pan-JAK inhibitor, 5-10 mg twice daily. The material was CD8+ T cells sorted from blood, obtained at roughly week 30, from a patient treated with tofacitinib. The clonotype was recovered from a human donor with alopecia areata. The chain couples TRBV7-8 to TRBJ2-3; tentatively, D is TRBD2 (5 bases). The DNA of the CDR3 is TGTGCCAGCAGCTTACACGGGGAGTCAGATACGCAGTATTTT. This sequence encodes CASSLHGESDTQYF.